This is a list of T cell receptor beta chains from one sample in a study of T-cell memory formation after mild COVID-19. TCRdb reprocessed the 5' RACE reads with MiXCR, giving one entry per CDR3 protein. The sample holds about 420,000 distinct CDR3 sequences, 20% to 30% seen once. Sequenced material: PBMCs or a T cell subset sorted from them (not recorded which). The receptors derive from an adult woman who had mild COVID-19 (a few samples of this study predate the infection). Cell type and time point are not known. Both conserved end residues are part of each CDR3. A D gene is named only where the DNA matches it firmly. Rows may omit the clone size; those that give it use once, few, many or a size class.

v_gene	abundance	d_gene	CDR3aa
TRBV5-6	NA	NA	CASSSTPDTQYF
TRBV5-1	many	TRBD1	CASSLDRVAGELFF
TRBV6-5	few	TRBD1	CASRGDRNTEAFF
TRBV4-2	few	NA	CASSNGISYEQYF
TRBV12-3/TRBV12-4	NA	NA	CASTFLVPATDTQYF
TRBV7-8	few	NA	CASSKRDRYNEQFF
TRBV6-2/TRBV6-3	NA	TRBD2	CASTASGRNGELFF
TRBV12-3/TRBV12-4	NA	NA	CASSPGYSNTGELFF
TRBV10-3	once	NA	CAISEGQNYGYTF
TRBV6-5	few	TRBD1	CASSVDRGANTEAFF
TRBV6-1	once	NA	CASSQGFQPQHF
TRBV5-6	few	NA	CASSRDWAEQYF
TRBV28	few	TRBD1	CASSISGTGMYNEQFF
TRBV4-2	many	NA	CASSQDRSGPEAFF
TRBV6-6	many	NA	CASTAANYGYTF
TRBV14	few	TRBD1	CASSQEPWTGLHDEQFF
TRBV7-3	few	NA	CASSLQGSDEQYF
TRBV7-2	NA	NA	CASSPTGPYGYTF
TRBV6-1	NA	NA	CASKYGAIYF
TRBV19	few	TRBD2	CASSFSGRSSYNEQFF
TRBV5-1	NA	TRBD1	CASSPRQGMTEAFF
TRBV7-6	NA	NA	CASSLGGAEEQYF
TRBV25-1	NA	NA	CASSESFKNTEAFF
TRBV4-2	few	TRBD2	CASSLSGTSGRNEQFF
TRBV18	NA	TRBD1	CASSTGGLPYEQYF
TRBV7-9	NA	TRBD2	CASSLIQRGLGGELFF
TRBV9	few	NA	CASSVDDPRTGELFF
TRBV20-1	NA	NA	CSASPTGGATGNTIYF
TRBV5-1	NA	TRBD2	CASSLGTGGITDTQYF
TRBV30	NA	TRBD2	CAWQPRLAGASTDTQYF
TRBV7-9	medium-sized	TRBD1	CASSIRPTGINEQFF
TRBV4-2	few	TRBD1	CASSQDDRGPGELFF
TRBV9	few	TRBD2	CASSVASGSFETQYF
TRBV7-2	few	NA	CASSLGILGEQFF
TRBV5-5	few	TRBD2	CASVPPGGPEQFF
TRBV15	few	NA	CATSRDRKADYGYTF
TRBV6-5	few	TRBD2	CASSYAGGASYEQYF
TRBV7-9	few	TRBD1	CASIEVGQANSPLHF
TRBV6-2/TRBV6-3	few	TRBD1	CASSYRSDRGPRTNQPQHF
TRBV30	few	TRBD2	CAWSAGAGVTDEQFF
TRBV7-2	NA	NA	CASSRGSGTYGYTF
TRBV30	few	TRBD2	CAWSVGASGIYEQYF